Each of the 3 T cell receptor beta chains below was sequenced from the same sample in a study of T cells in Graves' hyperthyroidism and ophthalmopathy. Researchers amplified the TCR beta CDR3 regions from RNA transcripts. TCR CDR3 underwent first-round RT-PCR with the HTBI primer set. TCRdb re-called the multiplex PCR reads through MiXCR, storing one row per CDR3 protein. The repertoire includes 450,000 to 600,000 distinct CDR3 sequences, 12% to 15% of them detected once, and roughly 13% sits in the top ten. Sequencing was performed on blood. The source is a woman aged 40 to 55 with Graves' hyperthyroidism.

This clonotype was observed many times. V and J are TRBV7-9 and TRBJ2-5, with no clear D. This CDR3 comprises 12 residues. Per the germline V gene, CDR1 is SEHNR and CDR2 is FQNEAQ (reference sequence). The V end lost 5 bases, the J end lost 1 base, and 5 bases lay between the germline ends. The CDR3 DNA sequence: TGTGCCAGCAGCCCGTTCCAAGAGACCCAGTACTTC. Its protein product is CASSPFQETQYF. The full variable domain, with the rest looked up from reference TRBV7-9 and TRBJ2-5, is DTGVSQNPRHKITKRGQNVTFRCDPISEHNRLYWYRQTLGQGPEFLTYFQNEAQLEKSRLLSDRFSAERPKGSFSTLEIQRTEQGDSAMYLCASSPFQETQYFGPGTRLLVL.

J is TRBJ2-7 and V is TRBV6-2 or TRBV6-3; 8 nucleotides line up with TRBD1. CDR1 and CDR2 from the germline V gene are MNHEY and SVGEGT. After removal of 4 bases from V and 6 bases from J, the junction contained 11 bases not matched to a gene. The CDR3 spans 15 residues. The CDR3 DNA reads as TGTGCCAGCAGTTCAACTCGGACAGGGACTCTCGAGCAGTACTTC. Translation gives CASSSTRTGTLEQYF.

Note on this clonotype: The junction and the germline gene differ at one end; a read error may be behind it. The chain carries TRBV19 and TRBJ2-6, with TRBD1 matching over 9 bases. Germline values: CDR1 LNHDA, CDR2 SQIVND (reference sequence). The CDR3 loop spans 16 amino acids. CDR3 nucleotides: TGTGCCAGTGGTATAACAGGGGGCCCTGGGGCCAACGTCCTGACTTTC. It encodes CASGITGGPGANVLTF.